A single sample is the source of the 4 T cell receptor beta chains below, sequenced in a study of neoadjuvant nivolumab and ipilimumab in lung cancer. Libraries were prepared by immunoSEQ multiplex PCR; TCRdb keeps only in-frame clonotypes and omits some of them. The data show fewer than 35,000 clones, with less than 90% seen just once and approximately 6.6% held by the top ten. The starting material was peripheral blood, obtained before neoadjuvant nivolumab, alone or with ipilimumab. These receptors were taken from an adult with non-small cell lung cancer.

Worth noting for this clone: Other DNA variants within this sample encode the same CDR3. V is TRBV5-1 and J is TRBJ1-4; D might be TRBD1 (5 bases). Germline assignment: CDR1 SGHRS and CDR2 YFSETQ. V dropped 2 bases and J dropped 7 bases, with 12 bases sitting between them. The CDR3 spans 14 residues. Written as DNA, the CDR3 is TGCGCCAGCAGCTTTGGGCAGGGCGGTGAAAAACTGTTTTTT. As protein: CASSFGQGGEKLFF.

The gene calls are TRBV7-9 and TRBJ2-1; TRBD1 is a possible D gene (7 bases). The V gene's germline CDR1 is SEHNR and CDR2 FQNEAQ (reference sequence). This CDR3 is built from 16 residues. V was cut by 0 bases and J by 2 bases, with 11 bases left in between. In nucleotides, the CDR3 is TGTGCCAGCAGCTTAGCGCAGGGGGGCCCCTACAATGAGCAGTTCTTC. It translates to CASSLAQGGPYNEQFF.

Of note for this clone: The junction departs from the called germline gene at one end, perhaps through a read error. The V and J genes are TRBV11-3 and TRBJ1-6; D gene ambiguous. This CDR3 region has 13 residues. Germline CDR1 and CDR2: SGHNT and YENEEA. In DNA form, the CDR3 reads TGTGCCAGCAGCCTAGACGGGAATTCACCCCTCCACTTT. This codes for CASSLDGNSPLHF.

This clone has just one count. This sequence joins TRBV25-1 and TRBJ1-2; weak D call: TRBD1 (5 bases). CDR3 length: 13 residues. V gave up 3 bases and J gave up 8 bases, with 13 bases separating them. In germline, CDR1 is MGHDK, CDR2 SYGVNS. CDR3 DNA: TGTGCCAGCAGTGAGGTCAGGGCCCTGGGCTACACCTTC. Translating it yields CASSEVRALGYTF.